A single sample gave rise to the 31 T cell receptor beta chains below, sequenced in a study of blood T cell repertoires in COVID-19 (dated by TCRdb to the early 2020s). The method was the immunoSEQ multiplex PCR assay. TCRdb re-hosts the immuneACCESS table, in-frame sequences only. Its copies lack some clones; in the studies checked, an unresolved V gene accounts for under half of them, and the cause for the rest is not known. The sample profile shows around 100,000 clones; 82% of them were found once. The leading ten clones occupy under 5.5% of the sample. The sample taken for sequencing was peripheral blood. The source is a man aged 55 to 70 with acute or convalescent COVID-19.

The gene calls are TRBV7-2 and TRBJ2-1; TRBD2 might be the D (6 bases). Germline loops: CDR1 SGHTA, CDR2 FQGNSA. The length of the CDR3 is 15 residues. V lost 4 bases to trimming and J lost 5 bases, with 15 bases between them. CDR3 amino acids: CASSYLRELNNEQFF. The CDR3 DNA reads as TGTGCCAGCAGCTATCTCCGGGAGCTTAACAATGAGCAGTTCTTC.

The gene calls are TRBV18 and TRBJ2-7; a possible D gene is TRBD1 (5 bases). Per germline, CDR1 KGHSH and CDR2 LQKENI. The CDR3 runs to 15 residues. V was cut by 3 bases and J by 7 bases, with 19 bases left in between. This CDR3 is CASSPTTRGFEEQYF. CDR3 DNA: TGTGCCAGCTCACCGACAACAAGGGGTTTCGAGGAGCAGTACTTC.

V gene TRBV3-1 (or the pseudogene TRBV3-2) combines with J gene TRBJ1-4; no firm D call. The CDR3 is 12 amino acids. The V end lost 3 bases, the J end lost 5 bases, and 4 bases lay between the germline ends. CDR1 is LGHDT and CDR2 is YNNKEL in the germline V gene (reference sequence). The CDR3: CASSHLNEKLFF. The CDR3 DNA follows: TGTGCCAGCAGCCACCTCAATGAAAAACTGTTTTTT.

The chain recombines TRBV10-1 with TRBJ2-7; 10 bases match TRBD1. CDR1 is WNHNN and CDR2 is SYGVQD in the germline V gene (reference sequence). V was pared by 10 bases and J by 6 bases, with 6 bases of the junction left unmatched. This CDR3 contains 12 residues. CDR3 bases: TGCGCCAATCCGGGACAGGGGACCGAGCAGTACTTC. It codes for CANPGQGTEQYF.

This chain connects TRBV27 to TRBJ2-2; maybe TRBD2 (5 bases). The germline CDR1 and CDR2 sequences are MNHEY and SMNVEV (reference sequence). V lost 5 bases, J lost 5 bases, and 9 bases lay in between. The length of the CDR3 is 13 residues. This chain's CDR3 is CASSSWRTGELFF. CDR3 sequence (DNA): TGTGCCAGCAGTAGTTGGAGGACCGGGGAGCTGTTTTTT.

This clone was counted once. The CDR3 sequence: CASSQVAGGYNEQFF. CDR3 DNA sequence: TGTGCCAGCAGCCAAGTTGCGGGAGGGTACAATGAGCAGTTCTTC. The rearrangement joins TRBV4-2 to TRBJ2-1, with TRBD2 matching 9 bases. This CDR3 region has 15 residues. J lost 4 bases, V lost 1 base, and 2 bases had no gene match. CDR1 is LGHNA, CDR2 YNFKEQ, per germline.

A single count supports this clone. CDR3 amino acids: CSASVIDYEQYF. CDR3 nucleotide sequence: TGCAGTGCTAGTGTGATAGATTACGAGCAGTACTTC. The chain couples TRBV20-1 to TRBJ2-7; D is ambiguous. V was trimmed by 3 bases and J by 4 bases, leaving 10 bases between them. This CDR3 region has 12 residues. Germline lookup yields CDR1 DFQATT and CDR2 SNEGSKA (reference sequence).

V is TRBV6-5 and J is TRBJ1-2; 7 bases are a match to TRBD1. Looked up from germline, CDR1 is MNHEY and CDR2 is SVGAGI. After removal of 7 bases from V and 2 bases from J, the junction contained 4 bases not matched to a gene. The CDR3 covers 13 residues. CDR3 sequence reads: CASTPTGNYGYTF. The CDR3 DNA reads as TGTGCCAGCACTCCGACAGGGAACTATGGCTACACCTTC.

V is TRBV12-3 or TRBV12-4 and J is TRBJ2-1, with 7 bases aligning to TRBD1. V lost 2 bases and J lost 9; bases outside the gene matches: 1. This CDR3 is 12 amino acids long. CDR3 nucleotide sequence: TGTGCCAGCAGTTTACAGGGGGTTGAGCAGTTCTTC. The encoded protein is CASSLQGVEQFF.

The chain uses TRBV11-2 and TRBJ2-7; 12 bases line up with TRBD2. Germline CDR1 SGHAT, CDR2 FQNNGV. The CDR3 sequence is 17 residues long. Trimming at V came to 1 base and at J to 0 bases, leaving 4 bases not matched to a gene. The CDR3 nucleotides are TGTGCCAGCAGCTTAGGACTAGCGGGGGTCCTCTCCTACGAGCAGTACTTC. Its translation is CASSLGLAGVLSYEQYF.

The rearrangement uses TRBV11-1 and TRBJ1-6; unclear D gene. From germline, CDR1 is SGHAT and CDR2 FQDESV (reference sequence). V lost 5 bases, J lost 10 bases, and 9 bases lay in between. The CDR3 runs to 12 residues. The CDR3 coding sequence is TGTGCCAGCAGCGAAGGGAGGTCACCCCTCCACTTT. This translates into CASSEGRSPLHF. Drawing the rest from reference TRBV11-1 and TRBJ1-6, the complete variable domain is EAEVAQSPRYKITEKSQAVAFWCDPISGHATLYWYRQILGQGPELLVQFQDESVVDDSQLPKDRFSAERLKGVDSTLKIQPAELGDSAMYLCASSEGRSPLHFGNGTRLTVT.

This chain joins TRBV2 and TRBJ1-5, with D perhaps TRBD1 (5 bases). The V gene lost 6 bases and the J gene lost 3 bases, with 21 bases spanning the gap. The CDR3 runs to 17 residues. Per germline, CDR1 SNHLY and CDR2 FYNNEI. CDR3 in DNA: TGTGCCAGCAGACAAACCGCGGGGGTTTTATCCAATCAGCCCCAGCATTTT. Translation: CASRQTAGVLSNQPQHF.

CDR3 nucleotide sequence: TGTGCCAGCAGCCTATTTCACGAGCAGTACTTC. It codes for CASSLFHEQYF. The chain employs TRBV3-1 (or the pseudogene TRBV3-2) and TRBJ2-7, with no clear D. Trimming shortened V by 4 bases and J by 5 bases, and 6 bases separated the two germline ends. CDR3 length: 11 residues. Germline V gene lookup returns CDR1 LGHDT and CDR2 YNNKEL (reference sequence).

This clone was seen more than once but under ten times. The CDR3 nucleotides are TGCAGCGTTAGACAGGGGGCGAGCTATGGCTACACCTTC. Amino acid sequence: CSVRQGASYGYTF. The gene calls are TRBV29-1 and TRBJ1-2; 10 bases agree with TRBD1. Looked up from germline, CDR1 is SQVTM and CDR2 is ANQGSEA. With V trimmed by 5 bases and J by 4 bases, 4 bases remained unmatched. The CDR3 covers 13 residues.

Comment on this clone: This same CDR3 is encoded by further DNA sequences in the sample. V is TRBV7-2 and J is TRBJ2-6, with D unresolved. Germline CDR1 SGHTA, CDR2 FQGNSA. Trimming pared 3 bases from V and 0 bases from J, leaving 6 bases between. The CDR3 contains 15 residues. CDR3 DNA: TGTGCCAGCAGCTTCCCTCTCTCTGGGGCCAACGTCCTGACTTTC. As protein: CASSFPLSGANVLTF.

This chain connects TRBV30 to TRBJ1-3; D not resolved. Trimming shortened V by 2 bases and J by 1 base, and 6 bases separated the two germline ends. Germline CDR1 reads GTSNPN; CDR2 reads SVGIG (reference sequence). The CDR3 length is 13 residues. The DNA for the CDR3 is TGTGCCTGGAGTTCAATTTCTGGAAACACCATATATTTT. Translation gives CAWSSISGNTIYF.

The chain has TRBV5-1 and TRBJ1-1; D possibly corresponds to TRBD1 (6 bases). The V gene lost 6 bases and the J gene lost 3 bases, with 15 bases spanning the gap. Germline assignment: CDR1 SGHRS and CDR2 YFSETQ. The CDR3 loop spans 14 amino acids. The CDR3 loop is CASTHTQGHTEAFF. As DNA, the CDR3 is TGCGCCAGCACCCACACACAGGGCCACACTGAAGCTTTCTTT. The variable domain in full, with the rest retrieved from reference TRBV5-1 and TRBJ1-1, is KAGVTQTPRYLIKTRGQQVTLSCSPISGHRSVSWYQQTPGQGLQFLFEYFSETQRNKGNFPGRFSGRQFSNSRSEMNVSTLELGDSALYLCASTHTQGHTEAFFGQGTRLTVV.

This clone was seen a single time. The junction shows a germline mismatch at one end, possibly a read error. The chain links TRBV7-7 to TRBJ2-1, with TRBD2 matching 9 bases. Germline V gene sequence: CDR1 SSHAT, CDR2 FNYEAQ (reference sequence). The CDR3 spans 13 residues. CDR3 nucleotides: TGTGCTAGCAGCCTGGGACTAGCCGATGAGCAGTTCTTC. Translating gives CASSLGLADEQFF.

The chain has TRBV19 and TRBJ2-3; 9 bases line up with TRBD2. The length of the CDR3 is 15 residues. Germline CDR1 is LNHDA and CDR2 is SQIVND (reference sequence). V dropped 5 bases and J dropped 3; count of bases not matched to a gene: 6. The CDR3 sequence: CASSGGRAETDTQYF. In DNA form, the CDR3 reads TGTGCCAGTAGTGGCGGGAGGGCCGAGACAGATACGCAGTATTTT.

The chain links TRBV7-8 to TRBJ1-2; possible D gene TRBD1, 5 bases. With 3 bases removed from V and 8 bases from J, the gap between germline ends came to 16 bases. CDR1 and CDR2 from the germline V gene are SGHVS and FQNEAQ. The CDR3 consists of 14 residues. The CDR3 nucleotides read TGTGCCAGCAGCTTCCTGCAGGGTGCGGGGGGCTACACCTTC. It specifies CASSFLQGAGGYTF.

The chain links TRBV27 to TRBJ1-6; D not resolved. Germline-derived CDR1 and CDR2 are MNHEY and SMNVEV (reference sequence). V was trimmed by 2 bases and J by 8 bases, leaving 16 bases between them. The CDR3 runs 16 residues. The CDR3 coding sequence is TGTGCCAGCAGTTTAACGGCAGCTCGACGGGATTCACCCCTCCACTTT. This codes for CASSLTAARRDSPLHF.

This chain connects TRBV5-1 to TRBJ2-7, with no clear D. In germline, CDR1 is SGHRS, CDR2 YFSETQ. The CDR3 runs 12 residues. V lost 0 bases, J lost 4 bases, and 5 bases lay in between. The CDR3 nucleotides are TGCGCCAGCAGCTTGGATCAGTACGAGCAGTACTTC. This gives the protein CASSLDQYEQYF.

Only one count was recorded for this clone. CDR3 loop: CASSYWNLPGLVYEQFF. The CDR3 DNA is TGTGCCAGCAGTTACTGGAACTTGCCGGGACTAGTCTATGAGCAGTTCTTC. This sequence joins TRBV6-2 or TRBV6-3 and TRBJ2-1; 8 bases match TRBD2. Trimming at V came to 1 base and at J to 8 bases, leaving 13 bases not matched to a gene. The germline V gene has CDR1 MNHEY and CDR2 SVGEGT. The CDR3 consists of 17 residues.

Of note for this clone: The sample carries other DNA sequences with the same CDR3. The V and J genes are TRBV19 and TRBJ1-2; no reliable D call. Germline V lookup: CDR1 LNHDA, CDR2 SQIVND (reference sequence). CDR3 length: 13 residues. Deletions cut 3 bases from V and 2 bases from J, with 7 bases between. The CDR3 DNA follows: TGTGCCAGTAGTATTACCGGGAACTATGGCTACACCTTC. Its protein is CASSITGNYGYTF.

J is TRBJ2-5 and V is TRBV7-2; 8 bases are a match to TRBD1. This CDR3 spans 14 amino acids. The V segment lost 4 bases and the J segment 2 bases; nucleotides outside the gene matches: 3. Per the germline V gene, CDR1 is SGHTA and CDR2 is FQGNSA. CDR3 sequence reads: CASSYRTGQETQYF. The CDR3 region has the DNA TGTGCCAGCAGCTACCGGACAGGGCAAGAGACCCAGTACTTC. Looking up the rest from reference TRBV7-2 and TRBJ2-5 gives the full variable domain: GAGVSQSPSNKVTEKGKDVELRCDPISGHTALYWYRQSLGQGLEFLIYFQGNSAPDKSGLPSDRFSAERTGGSVSTLTIQRTQQEDSAVYLCASSYRTGQETQYFGPGTRLLVL.

The chain joins TRBV6-4 to TRBJ2-3, with D possibly matching TRBD2 (5 bases). Germline lookup yields CDR1 MRHNA and CDR2 SNTAGT. The CDR3 is 13 residues long. Trimming shortened V by 5 bases and J by 5 bases, and 11 bases separated the two germline ends. The CDR3 region has the DNA TGTGCCAGCAGTACGGAGGAGAGAGATACGCAGTATTTT. Its protein product is CASSTEERDTQYF.

The chain couples TRBV6-6 to TRBJ1-2, with TRBD1 matching 7 bases. The CDR3 is 13 amino acids. Per germline, CDR1 MNHNY and CDR2 SVGAGI (reference sequence). V shed 7 bases, J shed 9 bases, and the junction held 11 bases outside the gene matches. Here the CDR3 reads CASTAGTDQRYTF. For the CDR3, the DNA is TGTGCCAGCACCGCGGGGACAGACCAGCGCTACACCTTC.

CDR3 protein: CASSEGGRADTQYF. As DNA, the CDR3 is TGTGCCAGCAGTGAAGGGGGGCGAGCAGATACGCAGTATTTT. The chain is built from TRBV6-1 and TRBJ2-3; the D gene is possibly TRBD1 (6 bases). CDR1 and CDR2 (germline): MNHNS, SASEGT. The V end was cut by 1 base, the J end by 4 bases, with 9 bases between. The CDR3 runs 14 residues.

The table lists this clone with a few counts. The rearrangement links TRBV20-1 to TRBJ1-5; D possibly corresponds to TRBD1 (5 bases). V lost 3 bases to trimming and J lost 4 bases, with 13 bases between them. CDR1 is DFQATT, CDR2 SNEGSKA, per germline (reference sequence). The CDR3 is made up of 14 amino acids. DNA of the CDR3: TGCAGTGCTAGTCCAGGGCACAATAATCAGCCCCAGCATTTT. Encoded protein: CSASPGHNNQPQHF.

A few counts support this clone. This chain connects TRBV6-5 to TRBJ2-7; 7 bases map to TRBD2. The CDR3 totals 15 residues. Germline loops: CDR1 MNHEY, CDR2 SVGAGI. J was trimmed by 5 bases and V by 6 bases; bases with no gene match: 13. The CDR3 sequence is CASSPVWGGVNEQYF. The CDR3 DNA reads as TGTGCCAGCAGCCCAGTGTGGGGGGGGGTTAACGAGCAGTACTTC.

Only a few counts were recorded for this clone. This chain's CDR3 is CAIRDQGGSSYNEQFF. CDR3 sequence (DNA): TGTGCCATCAGGGACCAGGGCGGGAGCAGCTACAATGAGCAGTTCTTC. The gene calls are TRBV10-3 and TRBJ2-1; 7 nucleotides align to TRBD2. The CDR3 spans 16 residues. The V and J ends lost 6 bases and 3 bases, in that order; junction bases with no gene match: 11. Germline CDR1 ENHRY, CDR2 SYGVKD.